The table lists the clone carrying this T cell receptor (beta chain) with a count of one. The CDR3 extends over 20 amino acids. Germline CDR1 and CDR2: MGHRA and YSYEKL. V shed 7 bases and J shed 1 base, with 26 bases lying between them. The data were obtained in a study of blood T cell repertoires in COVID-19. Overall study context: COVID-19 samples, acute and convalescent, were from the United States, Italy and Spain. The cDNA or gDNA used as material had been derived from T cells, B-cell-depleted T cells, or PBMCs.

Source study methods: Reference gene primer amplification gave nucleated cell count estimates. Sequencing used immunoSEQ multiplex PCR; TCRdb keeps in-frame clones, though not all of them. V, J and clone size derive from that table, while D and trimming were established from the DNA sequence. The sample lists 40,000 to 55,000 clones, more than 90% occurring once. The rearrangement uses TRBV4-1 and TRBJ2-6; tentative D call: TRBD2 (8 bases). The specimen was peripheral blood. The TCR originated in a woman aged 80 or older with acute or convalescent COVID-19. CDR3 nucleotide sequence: TGCGCCAGCACCCGGGGGGGCGGAGACAGGGTTCAATCTGGGGCCAACGTCCTGACTTTC. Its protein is CASTRGGGDRVQSGANVLTF.